These 20 T cell receptor beta chains came from one sample sequenced in a study of shared clonotypes between healthy human individuals. Libraries were prepared by immunoSEQ multiplex PCR; TCRdb keeps only in-frame clonotypes and omits some of them. This table has around 500,000 clones, about 72% appearing once. The specimen sequenced was PBMCs. The receptor source for this set is a woman in her forties in good health. Some clones in this sample may be carry-over from other donors' samples.

Points on this clone: The same CDR3 also results from other DNA sequences found in this sample. In DNA form, the CDR3 reads TGTGCCAGCAGCTTATTAGCGGGAGTTGGCGAGCAGTACTTC. This gives the protein CASSLLAGVGEQYF. V gene TRBV7-2 combines with J gene TRBJ2-7, with 9 bases identical to TRBD2. The CDR3 runs to 14 residues. With 2 bases clipped from V and 6 bases from J, the junction kept 5 bases outside the gene matches. CDR1 and CDR2 from the germline V gene are SGHTA and FQGNSA.

The CDR3 region is CSAGHLNTEAFF. The CDR3 DNA follows: TGCAGCGCTGGACATTTGAACACTGAAGCTTTCTTT. The chain links TRBV29-1 to TRBJ1-1; TRBD1 might be the D (5 bases). V was clipped by 7 bases and J by 0 bases, with 9 bases between them. Germline loops: CDR1 SQVTM, CDR2 ANQGSEA. The CDR3 runs to 12 residues.

V and J are TRBV6-5 and TRBJ2-3; 7 nucleotides align to TRBD2. J was trimmed by 2 bases and V by 3 bases; bases with no gene match: 8. The CDR3 sequence is 16 residues long. Germline values: CDR1 MNHEY, CDR2 SVGAGI. DNA for the CDR3: TGTGCCAGCAGTTATAAAGCGGGAACTAACACAGATACGCAGTATTTT. It encodes CASSYKAGTNTDTQYF.

This clone occurred a few times. The V call is TRBV7-9, the J call TRBJ2-7; D perhaps matches TRBD2 (6 bases). In germline, CDR1 is SEHNR, CDR2 FQNEAQ (reference sequence). V was trimmed by 5 bases and J by 3 bases, leaving 14 bases between them. This CDR3 contains 14 residues. The CDR3 DNA reads as TGTGCCAGCAGCCCGGGGGACCCCTTCTACGAGCAGTACTTC. Its translation is CASSPGDPFYEQYF.

V gene TRBV7-9 combines with J gene TRBJ1-2; D call uncertain. Germline V gene lookup returns CDR1 SEHNR and CDR2 FQNEAQ (reference sequence). This CDR3 region has 14 residues. Trimming took 5 bases from V and 4 from J, leaving 14 bases between them. In nucleotides, the CDR3 is TGTGCCAGCAGCGCCCGTAGCTACAGCTATGGCTACACCTTC. Its translation: CASSARSYSYGYTF.

This rearrangement joins TRBV7-9 to TRBJ1-3, with D unresolved. V was pared by 2 bases and J by 2 bases, with 1 base between. This CDR3 contains 12 residues. Germline CDR1 reads SEHNR; CDR2 reads FQNEAQ (reference sequence). CDR3: CASSLTGNTIYF. CDR3 in DNA: TGTGCCAGCAGCTTAACTGGAAACACCATATATTTT.

The chain joins TRBV18 to TRBJ2-5; possible D gene TRBD2, 7 bases. V gave up 3 bases and J gave up 1 base, with 9 bases separating them. The CDR3 is 14 amino acids. Germline V gene sequence: CDR1 KGHSH, CDR2 LQKENI. The CDR3 reads CASSPGGAQETQYF. The CDR3, as DNA: TGTGCCAGCTCACCTGGGGGGGCCCAAGAGACCCAGTACTTC.

This chain joins TRBV20-1 and TRBJ2-7; no reliable D call. V was clipped by 2 bases and J by 6 bases, with 8 bases between them. The germline V gene encodes CDR1 DFQATT and CDR2 SNEGSKA (reference sequence). The CDR3 has 11 amino acids. Written as DNA, the CDR3 is TGCAGTGCTAGAACTTACGGCGAGCAGTACTTC. Translated, it gives CSARTYGEQYF.

The V call is TRBV10-2, the J call TRBJ2-5; 8 positions agree with TRBD1. The CDR3 contains 14 residues. Germline CDR1 and CDR2: WSHSY and SAAADI. Unmatched junction bases numbered 9, after V lost 6 bases and J lost 6 bases. CDR3 nucleotides: TGCGCCAGCAGATTATTACAGGGGGAGAAGACCCAGTACTTC. Translated: CASRLLQGEKTQYF.

Of note for this clone: A far more abundant clone sits one base away, making this likely a read error. The sample contains more than one DNA sequence encoding this CDR3. This chain uses TRBV30 with TRBJ2-2; D is perhaps TRBD1 (6 bases). This CDR3 is 12 amino acids long. CDR1 and CDR2 (germline): GTSNPN, SVGIG (reference sequence). The CDR3 sequence: CAWSWDTGELFF. DNA for the CDR3: TGTGCCTGGTCGTGGGACACAGGGGAGCTGTTTTTT.

The sample holds one count of this clone. This chain links TRBV4-1 with TRBJ2-1; 8 nucleotides align to TRBD2. The germline gives CDR1 MGHRA, CDR2 YSYEKL. This CDR3 has 12 amino acids. V gave up 5 bases and J gave up 8 bases; unmatched junction bases: 2. Here the CDR3 DNA reads TGCGCCAGCAGCTCGGGGGGGGATGAGCAGTTCTTC. Its protein is CASSSGGDEQFF.

This chain uses TRBV18 with TRBJ2-7; TRBD1 matches 11 bases. The CDR3 contains 17 residues. From germline, CDR1 is KGHSH and CDR2 LQKENI. V gave up 0 bases and J gave up 0 bases; unmatched junction bases: 4. CDR3 sequence (DNA): TGTGCCAGCTCACCACCCCTGGGACAGGGGGTCTCCTACGAGCAGTACTTC. This encodes CASSPPLGQGVSYEQYF.

J is TRBJ2-3 and V is TRBV2; D call uncertain. The CDR3 consists of 13 residues. Trimming took off 6 bases at V and 6 bases at J, with 13 bases between the two ends. CDR1 SNHLY and CDR2 FYNNEI come from the germline V gene. CDR3 DNA: TGTGCCAGCAGCGCCACCGAACCCGATACGCAGTATTTT. The encoded protein is CASSATEPDTQYF.

This chain connects TRBV19 to TRBJ2-7; possibly TRBD2 for D (5 bases). CDR3 size: 15 residues. Deletions cut 7 bases from V and 0 bases from J, with 16 bases between. The germline gives CDR1 LNHDA, CDR2 SQIVND (reference sequence). In nucleotides, the CDR3 is TGTGCCAGTAACCCTAGACTAACAAGCTCCTACGAGCAGTACTTC. Encoded protein: CASNPRLTSSYEQYF.

About this clone: This may be a read error: a much more frequent sequence differs by one nucleotide. J is TRBJ2-1 and V is TRBV11-2; unclear D gene. Trimming removed 5 bases from V and 3 bases from J, with 2 bases in between. The CDR3 is 11 amino acids. CDR1 SGHAT and CDR2 FQNNGV come from the germline V gene. CDR3 sequence: CASSDYNEQFF. The CDR3 DNA reads TGTGCCAGCAGCGACTACAATGAGCAGTTCTTC.

The V gene is TRBV27, the J gene TRBJ2-2, with D perhaps TRBD1 or TRBD2 (6 bases each). The germline V gene encodes CDR1 MNHEY and CDR2 SMNVEV (reference sequence). The CDR3 is 13 amino acids. V was shortened by 4 bases and J by 7 bases, with 10 bases between the two germline ends. The CDR3 reads CASSWGAGGELFF. In DNA form, the CDR3 reads TGTGCCAGCAGTTGGGGGGCCGGCGGGGAGCTGTTTTTT.

The genes are TRBV19 and TRBJ2-7, with 9 bases lining up with TRBD2. J gave up 5 bases and V 6 bases, and 5 bases lay outside the gene matches. The CDR3 is 13 amino acids. Germline V gene lookup returns CDR1 LNHDA and CDR2 SQIVND (reference sequence). CDR3: CASSRREGDEQYF. The CDR3 coding sequence is TGTGCCAGTAGCAGGCGGGAGGGCGACGAGCAGTACTTC.

This clone turned up a few times. This sequence joins TRBV19 and TRBJ2-2; 7 bases are shared with TRBD2. After removal of 4 bases from V and 6 bases from J, the junction contained 8 bases not matched to a gene. This CDR3 has 15 amino acids. Germline CDR1 is LNHDA and CDR2 is SQIVND (reference sequence). The CDR3 reads CASSTPKLAAGELFF. In DNA form, the CDR3 reads TGTGCCAGTAGTACCCCCAAGCTAGCGGCCGGGGAGCTGTTTTTT. Looking up the rest from reference TRBV19 and TRBJ2-2 gives the full variable domain: DGGITQSPKYLFRKEGQNVTLSCEQNLNHDAMYWYRQDPGQGLRLIYYSQIVNDFQKGDIAEGYSVSREKKESFPLTVTSAQKNPTAFYLCASSTPKLAAGELFFGEGSRLTVL.

The rearrangement joins TRBV28 to TRBJ1-1; unclear D gene. Trimming left V 4 bases short and J 2 bases short, with 14 bases between. The germline V gene has CDR1 MDHEN and CDR2 SYDVKM. This CDR3 region has 15 residues. CDR3 protein: CASSSDLYPNTEAFF. In nucleotides, the CDR3 is TGTGCCAGCAGTTCCGACCTATACCCTAACACTGAAGCTTTCTTT.

V is TRBV5-1 and J is TRBJ1-2; 8 bases map to TRBD1. CDR1 and CDR2 (germline): SGHRS, YFSETQ. The J segment lost 5 bases and the V segment lost 4 bases, leaving 10 bases of the junction unmatched. There are 15 residues in the CDR3. CDR3 in DNA: TGCGCCAGCAGCCCCTCCAGGGGGCGGAGGTATGGCTACACCTTC. Translation: CASSPSRGRRYGYTF.